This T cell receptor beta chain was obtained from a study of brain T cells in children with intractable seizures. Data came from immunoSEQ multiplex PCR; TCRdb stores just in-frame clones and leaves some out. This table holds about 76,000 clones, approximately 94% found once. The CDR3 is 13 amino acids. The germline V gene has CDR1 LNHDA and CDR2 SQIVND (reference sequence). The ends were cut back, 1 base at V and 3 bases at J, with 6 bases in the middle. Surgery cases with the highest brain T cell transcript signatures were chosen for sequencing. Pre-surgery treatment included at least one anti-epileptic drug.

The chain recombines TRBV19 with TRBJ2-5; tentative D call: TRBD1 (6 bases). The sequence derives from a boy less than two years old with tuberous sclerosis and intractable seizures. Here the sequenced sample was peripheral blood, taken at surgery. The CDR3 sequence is CASSIGQEETQYF. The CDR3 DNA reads TGTGCCAGTAGTATAGGACAGGAAGAGACCCAGTACTTC. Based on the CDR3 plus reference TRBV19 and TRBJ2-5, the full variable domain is DGGITQSPKYLFRKEGQNVTLSCEQNLNHDAMYWYRQDPGQGLRLIYYSQIVNDFQKGDIAEGYSVSREKKESFPLTVTSAQKNPTAFYLCASSIGQEETQYFGPGTRLLVL.